A selection of T cell receptor beta chains follows, all from one sample in a study of shared clonotypes between healthy human individuals. Assay used: immunoSEQ multiplex PCR; TCRdb lists only in-frame clones, some missing. The table lists about 1.1 million clones, 70% to 80% of them singletons. Material: memory CD4+ T cells from PBMCs. All receptors come from a man aged 18-30 years in good health. Some clones in this sample may be carry-over from other donors' samples. Both conserved end residues are part of each CDR3.

len: 13
v_gene: TRBV4-1
CDR3aa: CASEGGETYEQYF

len: 19
v_gene: TRBV19
CDR3aa: CASRPGLAGVPESYNEQFF

len: 15
v_gene: TRBV4-2
CDR3aa: CASSQVGTSTYEQYF

len: 16
v_gene: TRBV7-2
CDR3aa: CASTQQVDYSYNEQFF

len: 14
v_gene: TRBV7-9
CDR3aa: CASSLNTGGQGYTF

len: 14
v_gene: TRBV6-5
CDR3aa: CASRSGTLNTEAFF

len: 16
v_gene: TRBV5-1
CDR3aa: CASSFLETGSGNTIYF

len: 14
v_gene: TRBV11-3
CDR3aa: CASSLAGGKETQYF

len: 11
v_gene: TRBV6-1
CDR3aa: CASSGDKEQYF

len: 16
v_gene: TRBV6-5
CDR3aa: CASSYLRTSGSYEQYF

len: 14
v_gene: TRBV11-3
CDR3aa: CASSTRRGRNEQFF

len: 17
v_gene: TRBV28
CDR3aa: CASSSQRADSFTYEQYF

len: 11
v_gene: TRBV27
CDR3aa: CASSSWTEAFF

len: 13
v_gene: TRBV5-1
CDR3aa: CASSLTGEDTQYF

len: 14
v_gene: TRBV27
CDR3aa: CASSLLAANTEAFF

len: 14
v_gene: TRBV29-1
CDR3aa: CSVEEAWGWVGYTF

len: 16
v_gene: TRBV5-4
CDR3aa: CASSPGTNAFTDTQYF

len: 12
v_gene: TRBV28
CDR3aa: CATGGSNYGYTF

len: 16
v_gene: TRBV5-1
CDR3aa: CASSLGSAGRGDTQYF

len: 15
v_gene: TRBV6-1
CDR3aa: CASSEGGGSFNEQFF

len: 16
v_gene: TRBV7-9
CDR3aa: CASSLIPGGVTDTQYF

len: 15
v_gene: TRBV5-1
CDR3aa: CASRAGSSNTGELFF

len: 13
v_gene: TRBV9
CDR3aa: CASSVAGNQPQHF

len: 15
v_gene: TRBV28
CDR3aa: CASSYRKRRGETQYF

len: 17
v_gene: TRBV7-8
CDR3aa: CASSLASEYLSGDEQFF

len: 14
v_gene: TRBV6-6
CDR3aa: CASTYTTGGQPQHF

len: 16
v_gene: TRBV18
CDR3aa: CASSPPGTEYQETQYF

len: 17
v_gene: TRBV10-3
CDR3aa: CAISESRSGANTGELFF

len: 17
v_gene: TRBV5-6
CDR3aa: CASSLEPWRGEANEQFF

len: 15
v_gene: TRBV5-8
CDR3aa: CASSTGPPGTYGYTF

len: 15
v_gene: TRBV5-1
CDR3aa: CASAQGDPRTDTQYF

len: 17
v_gene: TRBV7-2
CDR3aa: CASSLVVVGQSIGTIYF

len: 15
v_gene: TRBV7-2
CDR3aa: CASSDTSGRDNEQFF

len: 15
v_gene: TRBV5-1
CDR3aa: CASSLGLAGRGEQFF

len: 17
v_gene: TRBV9
CDR3aa: CASSPRGSSSSYNEQFF

len: 13
v_gene: TRBV28
CDR3aa: CASRLGSPYEQYF

len: 15
v_gene: TRBV11-2
CDR3aa: CASSPRSGITDTQYF

len: 14
v_gene: TRBV6-5
CDR3aa: CASSGGPPNTEAFF

len: 11
v_gene: TRBV30
CDR3aa: CAWSDSYGYTF

len: 14
v_gene: TRBV28
CDR3aa: CASSSGTVDSPLHF

len: 12
v_gene: TRBV6-6
CDR3aa: CASSPGKETQYF

len: 16
v_gene: TRBV28
CDR3aa: CASSLWGRGLGTEAFF

len: 14
v_gene: TRBV19
CDR3aa: CASSIDGGTTGYTF

len: 13
v_gene: TRBV5-1
CDR3aa: CASSWDRLYEQYF

len: 15
v_gene: TRBV6-5
CDR3aa: CASSYGGGQGGEQYF

len: 15
v_gene: TRBV4-2
CDR3aa: CASSLRALWDTEAFF

len: 17
v_gene: TRBV10-3
CDR3aa: CAISDPVGPSSGNTIYF

len: 15
v_gene: TRBV19
CDR3aa: CASTTRLLAGSQVYF

len: 14
v_gene: TRBV30
CDR3aa: CACSPSGNNNEQFF

len: 13
v_gene: TRBV23-1
CDR3aa: CASRQGVTDTQYF

len: 14
v_gene: TRBV5-4
CDR3aa: CASSESGIHYEQYF

len: 14
v_gene: TRBV30
CDR3aa: CACHWQVSDTEAFF

len: 13
v_gene: TRBV5-8
CDR3aa: CASSWDLPNEQFF

len: 14
v_gene: TRBV11-2
CDR3aa: CASSVWDGPYEQYF

len: 16
v_gene: TRBV28
CDR3aa: CASSLPLTATNTEAFF

len: 16
v_gene: TRBV7-2
CDR3aa: CASSLVSGSVVGELFF

len: 12
v_gene: TRBV11-1
CDR3aa: CASSFNRYEQYF

len: 16
v_gene: TRBV7-7
CDR3aa: CASSPRLAGVGETQYF

len: 14
v_gene: TRBV18
CDR3aa: CASSPDRGRAEAFF

len: 14
v_gene: TRBV4-1
CDR3aa: CASSPTDLGAEQYF